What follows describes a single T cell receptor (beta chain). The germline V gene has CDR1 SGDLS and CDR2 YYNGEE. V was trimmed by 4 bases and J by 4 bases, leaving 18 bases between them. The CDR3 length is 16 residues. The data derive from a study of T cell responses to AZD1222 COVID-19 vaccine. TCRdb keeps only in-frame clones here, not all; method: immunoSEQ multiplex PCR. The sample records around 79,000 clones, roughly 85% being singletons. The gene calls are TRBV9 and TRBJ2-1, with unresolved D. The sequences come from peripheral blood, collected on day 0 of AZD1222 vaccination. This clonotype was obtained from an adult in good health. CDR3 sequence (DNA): TGTGCCAGCAGCCCGGGCGCGGTGGCGAGATACAATGAGCAGTTCTTC. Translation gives CASSPGAVARYNEQFF.